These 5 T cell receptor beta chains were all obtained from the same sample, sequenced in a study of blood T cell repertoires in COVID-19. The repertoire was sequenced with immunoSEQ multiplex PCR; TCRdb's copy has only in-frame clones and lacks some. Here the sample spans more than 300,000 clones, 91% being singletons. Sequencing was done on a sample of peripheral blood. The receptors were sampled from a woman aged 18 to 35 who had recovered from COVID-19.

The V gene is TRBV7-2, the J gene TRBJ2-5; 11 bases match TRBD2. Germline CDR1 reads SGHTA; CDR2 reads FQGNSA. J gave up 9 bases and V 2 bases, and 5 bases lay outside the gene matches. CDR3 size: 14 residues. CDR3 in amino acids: CASSLTSGGGAQYF. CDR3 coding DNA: TGTGCCAGCAGCTTAACTAGCGGGGGAGGGGCCCAGTACTTC.

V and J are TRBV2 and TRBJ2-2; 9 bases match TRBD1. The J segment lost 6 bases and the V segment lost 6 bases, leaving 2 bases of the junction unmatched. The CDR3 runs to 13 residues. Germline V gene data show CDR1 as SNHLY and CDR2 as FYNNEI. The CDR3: CASRDRGPGELFF. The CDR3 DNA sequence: TGTGCCAGCAGGGACAGGGGACCCGGGGAGCTGTTTTTT.

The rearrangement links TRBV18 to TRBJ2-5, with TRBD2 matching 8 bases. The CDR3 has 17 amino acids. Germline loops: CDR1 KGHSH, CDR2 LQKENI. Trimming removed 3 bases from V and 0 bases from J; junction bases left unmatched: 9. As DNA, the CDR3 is TGTGCCAGCTCACCGGCTCGGACTAGCCGGCACCAAGAGACCCAGTACTTC. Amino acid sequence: CASSPARTSRHQETQYF.

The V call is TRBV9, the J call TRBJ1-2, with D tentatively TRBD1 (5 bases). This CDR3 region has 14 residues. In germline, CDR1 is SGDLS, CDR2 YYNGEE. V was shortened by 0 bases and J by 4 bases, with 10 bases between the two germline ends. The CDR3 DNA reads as TGTGCCAGCAGCGTAGAAGCAGGGCCCTATGGCTACACCTTC. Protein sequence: CASSVEAGPYGYTF.

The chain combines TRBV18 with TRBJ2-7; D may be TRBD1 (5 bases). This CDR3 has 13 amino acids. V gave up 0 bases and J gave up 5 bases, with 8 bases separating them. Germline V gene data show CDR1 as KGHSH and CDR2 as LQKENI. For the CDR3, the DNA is TGTGCCAGCTCACCACCGGGCAGGGACGAGCAGTACGTC. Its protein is CASSPPGRDEQYV.